This passage covers 32 T cell receptor beta chains from one sample sequenced in a study of CD8 T cells in ankylosing spondylitis (dated by TCRdb to the late 2010s). For these TCRs, the target antigens are not known. What the work shows at the level of the full study, not this receptor alone: A TCR beta motif of about 8 highly homologous amino acid variants appeared characteristic of blood from ankylosing spondylitis patients.

The library relied on 5' RACE. Sequenced using an Illumina HiSeq 2500. TCRdb applied fastp at Q25 and MiXCR to the public reads, then kept only in-frame beta chains. CDR3 protein sequences are deduplicated, and each keeps its most common genes and DNA. Within this sample are hundreds of thousands of distinct CDR3 sequences, with 10% to 15% of them counted one time only. Jointly, the top ten make up less than 0.65% of the sample. Sequenced input: blood, either unsorted or a sorted T cell fraction (not recorded which). These receptors were obtained from a male donor with ankylosing spondylitis.

Concerning this clonotype itself: One junction end does not reproduce the germline sequence, and a read error may be involved. The chain joins TRBV7-7 to TRBJ2-5; perhaps TRBD1 as D (6 bases). Per germline, CDR1 SSHAT and CDR2 FNYEAQ (reference sequence). The CDR3 is 14 amino acids. Written as DNA, the CDR3 is TGTGCTAGCAGCTTAGGTCTCAGGGGAGAGACCCAGTACTTC. It yields the protein CASSLGLRGETQYF.

The J gene is TRBJ2-3, the V gene TRBV4-2, with TRBD2 matching 8 bases. CDR1 is LGHNA and CDR2 is YNFKEQ in the germline V gene. V lost 0 bases, J lost 4 bases, and 12 bases stayed unmatched. This CDR3 spans 18 amino acids. The CDR3 bases are TGTGCCAGCAGCCAAGATCCCCCCGCTGAAGCGGGAGCAGATACGCAGTATTTT. It specifies CASSQDPPAEAGADTQYF.

This clonotype has a handful of counts. The genes are TRBV20-1 and TRBJ1-6; no definite D call. Germline CDR1 reads DFQATT; CDR2 reads SNEGSKA (reference sequence). Trimming removed 0 bases from V and 9 bases from J, with 15 bases in between. CDR3 length: 15 amino acids. The CDR3 DNA sequence: TGCAGTGCTAGAGATAAATTGCCTCAGGTTTCACCCCTCCACTTT. Its translation: CSARDKLPQVSPLHF.

V and J are TRBV20-1 and TRBJ1-2, with TRBD1 matching over 8 bases. Trimming cost V 5 bases and J 2 bases; bases outside gene matches: 10. This CDR3 is built from 15 residues. The germline gives CDR1 DFQATT, CDR2 SNEGSKA (reference sequence). CDR3: CSAQDWTGKNYGYTF. Written as DNA, the CDR3 is TGCAGTGCTCAAGACTGGACAGGGAAAAACTATGGCTACACCTTC.

The V and J genes are TRBV20-1 and TRBJ2-2; 11 bases are a match to TRBD1. J was trimmed by 5 bases and V by 6 bases; bases with no gene match: 5. The CDR3 consists of 14 residues. Germline CDR1 is DFQATT and CDR2 is SNEGSKA (reference sequence). The CDR3 region is CSARTGGTTGELFF. CDR3 bases: TGCAGTGCGAGGACAGGGGGCACAACCGGGGAGCTGTTTTTT.

With respect to this clonotype: This may be a read error, as it is one base from a much larger clone. The chain carries TRBV20-1 and TRBJ2-3; D not resolved. Germline lookup yields CDR1 DFQATT and CDR2 SNEGSKA (reference sequence). The CDR3 consists of 17 residues. V shed 1 base and J shed 6 bases, with 23 bases lying between them. CDR3: CSARGVVQVLFIDTQYF. As DNA, the CDR3 is TGCAGTGCTAGAGGGGTGGTACAAGTTCTTTTTATTGATACGCAGTATTTT.

The J gene is TRBJ2-7, the V gene TRBV12-5; unclear D gene. The germline V gene has CDR1 LGHNT and CDR2 FRNRAP. V shed 1 base and J shed 7 bases, with 11 bases lying between them. The CDR3 contains 13 residues. The CDR3 DNA reads as TGTGCTAGTGGTTTGGGAGACTCTTTGGAGCAGTACTTC. Protein sequence: CASGLGDSLEQYF.

This clonotype was recorded many times. V and J are TRBV7-2 and TRBJ1-5, with 7 nucleotides matching TRBD1. From germline, CDR1 is SGHTA and CDR2 FQGNSA. There are 14 residues in the CDR3. The junction had 4 bases not matched to a gene; V was cut back by 6 bases and J by 2 bases. For the CDR3, the DNA is TGTGCCAGCAGACTACAGGGGCGCAATCAGCCCCAGCATTTT. Residues: CASRLQGRNQPQHF.

This clonotype was picked up a small number of times. The chain joins TRBV10-3 to TRBJ2-7; the D gene is possibly TRBD2 (5 bases). Germline-derived CDR1 and CDR2 are ENHRY and SYGVKD. The CDR3 totals 17 residues. V lost 6 bases and J lost 2, with 23 bases in between. CDR3 sequence: CAIRDDGSGFGAYEQYF. The DNA of the CDR3 is TGTGCCATCAGGGATGACGGATCGGGGTTCGGTGCCTACGAGCAGTACTTC.

The V and J genes are TRBV10-3 and TRBJ2-7; 9 bases agree with TRBD1. Germline CDR1 and CDR2: ENHRY and SYGVKD. Germline trimming cut 6 bases from V and 6 bases from J; bases unmatched to any gene: 15. The length of the CDR3 is 16 residues. CDR3 sequence: CAISLGQGVPRGEQYF. The CDR3 DNA reads as TGTGCCATCAGCTTGGGACAGGGCGTACCTCGGGGCGAGCAGTACTTC.

The chain links TRBV15 to TRBJ1-5; TRBD1 matches 10 bases. The CDR3 runs to 16 residues. The junction had 10 bases not matched to a gene; V was cut back by 4 bases and J by 7 bases. CDR1 is LNHNV, CDR2 YYDKDF, per germline (reference sequence). CDR3 in amino acids: CATSKALGTGEQPQHF. The CDR3 DNA reads TGTGCCACCAGCAAAGCACTCGGGACAGGGGAACAGCCCCAGCATTTT.

This clonotype was counted between two and nine times. V gene TRBV20-1 combines with J gene TRBJ1-5, with 9 nucleotides matching TRBD1. CDR3 length: 14 amino acids. Trimming cost V 6 bases and J 6 bases; bases outside gene matches: 9. Germline loops: CDR1 DFQATT, CDR2 SNEGSKA (reference sequence). The CDR3 protein is CSAVHRQGVQPQHF. CDR3 sequence (DNA): TGCAGTGCCGTCCATCGACAGGGGGTTCAGCCCCAGCATTTT.

This chain connects TRBV7-2 to TRBJ1-2; D is unclear. This CDR3 comprises 14 residues. Germline lookup yields CDR1 SGHTA and CDR2 FQGNSA. Trimming stripped 1 base from V and 4 bases from J, with 10 bases between. The CDR3 sequence: CASSLDGVGYGYTF. Here the CDR3 DNA reads TGTGCCAGCAGCTTAGATGGCGTGGGCTATGGCTACACCTTC.

J is TRBJ2-3 and V is TRBV7-3, with TRBD2 matching 8 bases. V lost 6 bases, J lost 2 bases, and 7 bases stayed unmatched. CDR1 is SGHTA, CDR2 FQGTGA, per germline. There are 15 residues in the CDR3. CDR3 bases: TGTGCCAGCAGGCAGGCGGGGGGATCCACAGATACGCAGTATTTT. It yields the protein CASRQAGGSTDTQYF.

The chain uses TRBV5-1 and TRBJ1-1; 9 bases line up with TRBD1. The CDR3 has 14 amino acids. CDR1 and CDR2 from the germline V gene are SGHRS and YFSETQ. The V and J ends lost 4 bases and 5 bases, in that order; junction bases with no gene match: 6. This CDR3 reads CASSRQGEVTEAFF. Written as DNA, the CDR3 is TGCGCCAGCAGCCGACAGGGGGAAGTAACTGAAGCTTTCTTT.

The rearrangement uses TRBV5-1 and TRBJ1-1; D is uncertain. The V and J ends lost 0 bases and 1 base respectively, with 10 bases between them. Looked up from germline, CDR1 is SGHRS and CDR2 is YFSETQ. This CDR3 region has 15 residues. The CDR3 sequence is CASSLAVWGNTEAFF. The CDR3 bases are TGCGCCAGCAGCTTGGCCGTCTGGGGGAACACTGAAGCTTTCTTT.

This clonotype was seen at least ten times. A read error may produce the germline difference seen at one junction end. CDR3 nucleotides: TGTGCCAGCAGTTTAACCAACCAAGAGACCCAGTACTTC. Translation gives CASSLTNQETQYF. The J gene is TRBJ2-5, the V gene TRBV5-1; no clear D gene. Germline V gene sequence: CDR1 SGHRS, CDR2 YFSETQ. The CDR3 loop spans 13 amino acids.

The genes are TRBV18 and TRBJ1-1; no firm D call. Trimming removed 6 bases at V and 6 bases at J, with 17 bases between. Germline loops: CDR1 KGHSH, CDR2 LQKENI. The CDR3 runs 14 residues. The CDR3 DNA sequence: TGTGCCAGCTCTCAAACGTCATTCGGGGCTGAAGCTTTCTTT. Its translation: CASSQTSFGAEAFF. The full variable domain, its missing parts supplied by reference TRBV18 and TRBJ1-1, is NAGVMQNPRHLVRRRGQEARLRCSPMKGHSHVYWYRQLPEEGLKFMVYLQKENIIDESGMPKERFSAEFPKEGPSILRIQQVVRGDSAAYFCASSQTSFGAEAFFGQGTRLTVV.

The DNA of the CDR3 is TGTGCCAGCAGCTCCCATCAGGGGAGTGGCTACACCTTC. Encoded protein: CASSSHQGSGYTF. The chain combines TRBV7-3 with TRBJ1-2, with D possibly matching TRBD1 (6 bases). Per germline, CDR1 SGHTA and CDR2 FQGTGA. CDR3 length equals 13 residues. V was clipped by 4 bases and J by 7 bases, with 13 bases between them.

The chain links TRBV20-1 to TRBJ2-7, with D perhaps matching TRBD1 (5 bases). Germline CDR1 reads DFQATT; CDR2 reads SNEGSKA (reference sequence). Trimming took off 7 bases at V and 5 bases at J, with 15 bases between the two ends. The CDR3 length is 12 residues. The CDR3 DNA reads TGCAGTGTGTTGGCAGGGCAAGACGAGCAGTACTTC. Its protein product is CSVLAGQDEQYF.

V is TRBV7-2 and J is TRBJ2-4; TRBD2 might be the D (6 bases). V was cut by 3 bases and J by 6 bases, with 15 bases left in between. Per germline, CDR1 SGHTA and CDR2 FQGNSA. The CDR3 spans 15 residues. CDR3 protein: CASSFQPTGGNIQYF. In DNA form, the CDR3 reads TGTGCCAGCAGCTTCCAGCCCACCGGGGGAAACATTCAGTACTTC.

This clonotype came up many times. CDR3 protein: CSVGEHPTSGSYEQYF. CDR3 DNA sequence: TGCAGCGTTGGAGAACACCCGACTAGCGGGAGTTACGAGCAGTACTTC. The V and J genes are TRBV29-1 and TRBJ2-7; 12 bases agree with TRBD2. CDR1 and CDR2 from the germline V gene are SQVTM and ANQGSEA. The CDR3 consists of 16 residues. Losses at the gene ends were 4 bases for V and 4 bases for J; bases not matched to a gene: 11.

This clonotype has more than one count but fewer than ten. V and J are TRBV19 and TRBJ1-5; D is possibly TRBD1 (5 bases). The germline V gene has CDR1 LNHDA and CDR2 SQIVND (reference sequence). This CDR3 region has 15 residues. V lost 8 bases, J lost 4 bases, and 18 bases lay in between. DNA of the CDR3: TGTGCCAGTGGGCTCGGGACGGCCCGTAATCAGCCCCAGCATTTT. This gives the protein CASGLGTARNQPQHF. The full variable domain, rest sourced from reference TRBV19 and TRBJ1-5, is DGGITQSPKYLFRKEGQNVTLSCEQNLNHDAMYWYRQDPGQGLRLIYYSQIVNDFQKGDIAEGYSVSREKKESFPLTVTSAQKNPTAFYLCASGLGTARNQPQHFGDGTRLSIL.

This clonotype was detected many times. V is TRBV29-1 and J is TRBJ2-7; TRBD1 or TRBD2 may be the D gene (5 bases each). The CDR3 consists of 11 residues. Trimming removed 7 bases at V and 6 bases at J, with 13 bases between. Germline V CDR1 and CDR2: SQVTM, ANQGSEA. The CDR3 sequence: CSAHSGTEQYF. The CDR3 coding sequence is TGCAGCGCTCACTCTGGGACCGAGCAGTACTTC.

The chain carries TRBV18 and TRBJ2-7; 7 bases are shared with TRBD1. CDR1 and CDR2 from the germline V gene are KGHSH and LQKENI. V dropped 3 bases and J dropped 1; count of bases not matched to a gene: 6. The CDR3 loop spans 15 amino acids. Written as DNA, the CDR3 is TGTGCCAGCTCACCCTTTGGGACAGCTTCCTACGAGCAGTACTTC. Protein product: CASSPFGTASYEQYF.

This clonotype was seen only a few times. V is TRBV6-2 or TRBV6-3 and J is TRBJ2-7; 10 bases map to TRBD2. The CDR3 has 15 residues. V shed 5 bases, J shed 3 bases, and the junction held 7 bases outside the gene matches. Germline V gives CDR1 MNHEY, CDR2 SVGEGT. This CDR3 is CASSRLAGTFYEQYF. CDR3 coding DNA: TGTGCCAGCAGTCGACTAGCGGGCACTTTCTACGAGCAGTACTTC.

This clonotype was detected a few times. The rearrangement links TRBV7-2 to TRBJ2-3; D possibly uses TRBD1 or TRBD2 (5 bases each). V was clipped by 5 bases and J by 0 bases, with 15 bases between them. The CDR3 is made up of 16 amino acids. From germline, CDR1 is SGHTA and CDR2 FQGNSA. CDR3 nucleotide sequence: TGTGCCAGCAGCCAAATGCCCGGGACGAGCACAGATACGCAGTATTTT. Its translation is CASSQMPGTSTDTQYF.

A few counts support this clonotype. Compared with germline, one end of the junction differs, possibly owing to a read error. The chain uses TRBV7-7 and TRBJ2-1, with 8 positions matching TRBD2. Germline V gives CDR1 SSHAT, CDR2 FNYEAQ (reference sequence). CDR3 length: 16 residues. CDR3 bases: TGTGCTAGCAGCTTAAGATTCAGCGGGAGCTACAATGAGCAGTTCTTC. Translation gives CASSLRFSGSYNEQFF. The variable domain in full, completed from reference TRBV7-7 and TRBJ2-1, reads GAGVSQSPRYKVTKRGQDVTLRCDPISSHATLYWYQQALGQGPEFLTYFNYEAQPDKSGLPSDRFSAERPEGSISTLTIQRTEQRDSAMYRCASSLRFSGSYNEQFFGPGTRLTVL.

In its sample, this clonotype was seen many times. This chain connects TRBV4-3 to TRBJ2-7, with D uncertain. Germline V gene sequence: CDR1 LGHNA, CDR2 YSLEER. V lost 4 bases, J lost 5 bases, and 18 bases lay in between. This CDR3 region has 15 residues. The CDR3 sequence is CASSPTLTQYHEQYF. The CDR3 DNA reads TGCGCCAGCAGCCCCACCTTAACCCAATACCACGAGCAGTACTTC.

This clonotype showed up just a few times. The chain combines TRBV20-1 with TRBJ2-1; a possible D gene is TRBD2 (6 bases). Trimming stripped 3 bases from V and 0 bases from J, with 15 bases between. Germline-derived CDR1 and CDR2 are DFQATT and SNEGSKA (reference sequence). This CDR3 has 16 residues. The CDR3 protein is CSARGVGGTSYNEQFF. DNA of the CDR3: TGCAGTGCTAGGGGGGTGGGGGGTACCTCCTACAATGAGCAGTTCTTC.

The sample holds many counts of this clonotype. This chain links TRBV6-1 with TRBJ1-6; tentatively, D is TRBD1 (6 bases). Trimming took off 8 bases at V and 9 bases at J, with 17 bases between the two ends. The CDR3 extends over 14 amino acids. Per germline, CDR1 MNHNS and CDR2 SASEGT. The chain's CDR3 is CASALGGVGSPLHF. The CDR3 DNA sequence: TGTGCCAGCGCCCTAGGGGGTGTCGGTTCACCCCTCCACTTT.

This clonotype was picked up many times. V usage is TRBV5-1 and J usage is TRBJ1-1, with unresolved D. Trimming cost V 0 bases and J 8 bases, with 8 bases left between them. CDR1 and CDR2 from the germline V gene are SGHRS and YFSETQ. This CDR3 region has 12 residues. The CDR3 protein is CASSLDTGEAFF. The CDR3 coding sequence is TGCGCCAGCAGCTTGGATACCGGGGAAGCTTTCTTT.